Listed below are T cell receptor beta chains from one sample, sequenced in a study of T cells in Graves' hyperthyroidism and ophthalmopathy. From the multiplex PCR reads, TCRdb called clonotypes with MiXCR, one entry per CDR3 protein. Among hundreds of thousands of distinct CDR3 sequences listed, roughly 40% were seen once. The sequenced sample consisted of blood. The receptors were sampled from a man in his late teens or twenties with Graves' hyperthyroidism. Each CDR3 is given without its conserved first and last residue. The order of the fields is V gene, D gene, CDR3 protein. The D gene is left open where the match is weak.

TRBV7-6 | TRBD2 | ASSQDLERGLRLF
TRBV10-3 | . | AISESNSDGPNQPQH
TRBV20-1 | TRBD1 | SAREFGTGDRNYGYT
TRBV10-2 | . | ASSESIGRGEQY
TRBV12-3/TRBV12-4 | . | ASSLLSGSEAF
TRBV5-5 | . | ASSMDSPPGNTIY
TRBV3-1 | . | ASSQDVPMGAF
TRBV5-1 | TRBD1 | ASSAIGQGAGYEQY
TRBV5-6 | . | ASSLWRGARQPQH
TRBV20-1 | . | SALERSNTGELF
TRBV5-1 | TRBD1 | ASSFAGGNYGYT
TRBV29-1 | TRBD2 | SVTGLAGYEQY
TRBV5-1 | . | ASSSQGGEQY
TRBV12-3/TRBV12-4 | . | ASSFGTGNGYT
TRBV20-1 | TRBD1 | RVQGLDTEAF
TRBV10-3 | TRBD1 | AISEGQGEDYGYT
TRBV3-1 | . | ASSQGRTFYGYT
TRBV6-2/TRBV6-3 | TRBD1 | ASSLLGTVYNSPLH
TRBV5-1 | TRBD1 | ASSLEDRSPYEQY
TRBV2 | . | ASKIAGGLGGYT
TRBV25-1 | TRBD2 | TSGEGETQY
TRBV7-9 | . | ASSGGVMNTEAF
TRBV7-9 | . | ASSFYERPETQY
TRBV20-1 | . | SARDHRENTEAF
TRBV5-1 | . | ASSLEIPTNEKLF
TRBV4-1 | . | ASSQDRGVSGEQY
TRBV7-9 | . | ASSRYAYEQY
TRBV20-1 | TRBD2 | SAREGGSYYEQY
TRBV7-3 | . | ASRGPMNTEAF
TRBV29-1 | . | SVEDSSSYEQC
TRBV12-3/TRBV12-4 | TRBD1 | ASRPTGEVAGANVLT
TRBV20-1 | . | SARQGSAYGYT
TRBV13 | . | ASSLPENTGELF
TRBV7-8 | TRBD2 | ASSLAPGTSGGETQY
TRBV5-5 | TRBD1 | ASSDLTGGFGYT
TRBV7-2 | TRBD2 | ASSQSIAGGTGELF
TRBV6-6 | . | TTGSAMNTEAF
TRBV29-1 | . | TQRADTQY
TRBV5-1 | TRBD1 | ASSPNDRVPGNTIY
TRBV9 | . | ASSRIMNTEAF